The sequence of this TCR beta chain was determined in a study of shared clonotypes between healthy human individuals. Sequenced by immunoSEQ multiplex PCR; TCRdb stores in-frame clones only, minus some. This table has around 330,000 clones, around 67% appearing once. On this clone itself: Antigen: not known.

The CDR3 is made up of 13 amino acids. Germline V gene data show CDR1 as KGHSH and CDR2 as LQKENI. Losses at the gene ends were 3 bases for V and 14 bases for J; bases not matched to a gene: 10. Healthy HIV-negative adults with no recent acute infections or vaccinations were recruited as donors. Memory CD4+ cells were the fraction left after CD45RA+ naive selection. Study-wide points: Limitation of the genetic and exposure-history diversity represented came from the few donors. Among several donors, about 5% of naive CD4 clonotypes were found in common.

The sequenced sample was memory CD4+ T cells sorted from blood. The subset is: CD45RA-negative fraction. The source of this sequence is a man aged 30-40 years in good health. This chain links TRBV18 with TRBJ2-3; 8 positions agree with TRBD1. The CDR3 region is CASSPPGGRPTYF. Written as DNA, the CDR3 is TGTGCCAGCTCACCGCCAGGGGGCCGGCCGACGTATTTT.